This passage covers 31 T cell receptor beta chains from one sample sequenced in a study of identical twins. TCRdb ran MiXCR on the 5' RACE reads and lists one entry per CDR3 protein. Here the sample spans 420,000 or so distinct CDR3 sequences, about 18% being singletons. The sequencing input was naive T cells sorted from blood. These receptor sequences come from a man aged 45-65 years in good health.

This clonotype was seen only a few times. This rearrangement joins TRBV6-5 to TRBJ1-6, with unresolved D. Germline CDR1 is MNHEY and CDR2 is SVGAGI. This CDR3 has 13 amino acids. The V and J ends lost 4 bases and 9 bases respectively, with 10 bases between them. CDR3 DNA sequence: TGTGCCAGCAGTTCCGGAACATTTTCACCCCTCCACTTT. This encodes CASSSGTFSPLHF.

This clonotype has at least ten counts. The chain recombines TRBV9 with TRBJ2-5; 14 bases map to TRBD2. V gave up 2 bases and J gave up 4 bases; unmatched junction bases: 1. CDR1 and CDR2 from the germline V gene are SGDLS and YYNGEE. The CDR3 sequence is 15 residues long. The CDR3, as DNA: TGTGCCAGCAGCGTTGGGACTAGCGGGAGAGAGACCCAGTACTTC. It yields the protein CASSVGTSGRETQYF.

The V call is TRBV7-9, the J call TRBJ2-1; unclear D gene. Germline V gene data show CDR1 as SEHNR and CDR2 as FQNEAQ (reference sequence). V was pared by 1 base and J by 0 bases, with 13 bases between. The CDR3 runs to 17 residues. The CDR3 sequence: CASSLEVRVTSYNEQFF. CDR3 bases: TGTGCCAGCAGCTTAGAGGTTAGGGTCACCTCCTACAATGAGCAGTTCTTC.

The chain links TRBV20-1 to TRBJ2-7; 14 nucleotides agree with TRBD2. Germline V CDR1 and CDR2: DFQATT, SNEGSKA (reference sequence). This CDR3 has 17 amino acids. The junction had 9 bases not matched to a gene; V was cut back by 5 bases and J by 0 bases. The CDR3 DNA reads as TGCAGTGCTTGGACTAGCGGGGGGACTTCCAGCTCCTACGAGCAGTACTTC. Translating it yields CSAWTSGGTSSSYEQYF.

The chain has TRBV9 and TRBJ2-7; D may be TRBD1 or TRBD2 (5 bases each). Trimming removed 3 bases at V and 2 bases at J, with 12 bases between. The CDR3 totals 14 residues. CDR1 and CDR2 (germline): SGDLS, YYNGEE. The CDR3 sequence is CASSAGDGPYEQYF. CDR3 nucleotide sequence: TGTGCCAGCAGCGCCGGGGACGGACCCTACGAGCAGTACTTC.

Many counts were recorded for this clonotype. The chain employs TRBV5-1 and TRBJ2-7, with 7 bases that match TRBD1. After removal of 4 bases from V and 2 bases from J, the junction contained 3 bases not matched to a gene. Germline CDR1 and CDR2: SGHRS and YFSETQ. This CDR3 is 13 amino acids long. The CDR3 nucleotides read TGCGCCAGCAGCGAAGGGACAGCCTACGAGCAGTACTTC. It specifies CASSEGTAYEQYF.

This clonotype was observed at least ten times. The chain carries TRBV5-1 and TRBJ1-1; TRBD1 is a possible D gene (6 bases). Per germline, CDR1 SGHRS and CDR2 YFSETQ. The CDR3 totals 15 residues. V was pared by 3 bases and J by 0 bases, with 12 bases between. The CDR3 DNA follows: TGCGCCAGCAGCTGGAGTACAGGGCTGAACACTGAAGCTTTCTTT. Translated: CASSWSTGLNTEAFF.

The gene calls are TRBV25-1 and TRBJ2-3; D may be TRBD1 (6 bases). The CDR3 sequence is 17 residues long. Deletions cut 1 base from V and 4 bases from J, with 18 bases between. Per the germline V gene, CDR1 is MGHDK and CDR2 is SYGVNS. The CDR3 region has the DNA TGTGCCAGCAGTGAATGGGGACAAGAGGTTGACGCAGATACGCAGTATTTT. It codes for CASSEWGQEVDADTQYF. Combining the CDR3 with reference TRBV25-1 and TRBJ2-3 gives the whole variable domain EADIYQTPRYLVIGTGKKITLECSQTMGHDKMYWYQQDPGMELHLIHYSYGVNSTEKGDLSSESTVSRIRTEHFPLTLESARPSHTSQYLCASSEWGQEVDADTQYFGPGTRLTVL.

This clonotype was seen many times. The CDR3 DNA reads as TGCAGTGCTAGAGAAGGGACCCGCACAGATACGCAGTATTTT. It codes for CSAREGTRTDTQYF. The chain has TRBV20-1 and TRBJ2-3; D possibly uses TRBD1 or TRBD2 (5 bases each). The CDR3 is 14 amino acids. V was clipped by 0 bases and J by 1 base, with 8 bases between them. CDR1 DFQATT and CDR2 SNEGSKA come from the germline V gene (reference sequence).

This clonotype has at least ten counts. This chain's CDR3 is CATSTGTAYNEQFF. The CDR3 coding sequence is TGTGCCACCAGCACCGGGACGGCCTACAATGAGCAGTTCTTC. This chain joins TRBV15 and TRBJ2-1, with D perhaps being TRBD1 or TRBD2 (5 bases each). CDR3 length equals 14 residues. Germline CDR1 reads LNHNV; CDR2 reads YYDKDF (reference sequence). V was shortened by 4 bases and J by 2 bases, with 9 bases between the two germline ends.

This clonotype was seen a handful of times. J is TRBJ2-7 and V is TRBV5-1; D is unresolved. Germline V gives CDR1 SGHRS, CDR2 YFSETQ. The ends were cut back, 1 base at V and 1 base at J, with 18 bases in the middle. The CDR3 spans 17 residues. CDR3 sequence (DNA): TGCGCCAGCAGCTTGTTGTCTTTCGCGTCAGGATCCTACGAGCAGTACTTC. Its protein is CASSLLSFASGSYEQYF. The variable domain in full, completed from reference TRBV5-1 and TRBJ2-7, reads KAGVTQTPRYLIKTRGQQVTLSCSPISGHRSVSWYQQTPGQGLQFLFEYFSETQRNKGNFPGRFSGRQFSNSRSEMNVSTLELGDSALYLCASSLLSFASGSYEQYFGPGTRLTVT.

This clonotype was counted ten times or more. The gene calls are TRBV20-1 and TRBJ1-4, with D maybe TRBD1 (6 bases). V lost 5 bases to trimming and J lost 2 bases, with 9 bases between them. This CDR3 spans 13 amino acids. Looked up from germline, CDR1 is DFQATT and CDR2 is SNEGSKA (reference sequence). The chain's CDR3 is CSAPQGTNEKLFF. CDR3 DNA sequence: TGCAGTGCTCCTCAGGGGACTAATGAAAAACTGTTTTTT.

This clonotype was detected ten times or more. This sequence joins TRBV10-3 and TRBJ1-2; D remains unclear. The CDR3 length is 14 residues. Trimming took 4 bases from V and 6 from J, leaving 15 bases between them. CDR1 is ENHRY, CDR2 SYGVKD, per germline. The CDR3 reads CAISAGQEVNGYTF. The CDR3 DNA follows: TGTGCCATCAGTGCCGGGCAGGAAGTCAATGGCTACACCTTC.

This clonotype was recorded a few times. The genes are TRBV4-1 and TRBJ2-1; TRBD1 might be the D (6 bases). This CDR3 contains 16 residues. V gave up 1 base and J gave up 3 bases, with 13 bases separating them. In germline, CDR1 is MGHRA, CDR2 YSYEKL. CDR3 sequence (DNA): TGCGCCAGCAGCCAAGGAGGGGGTAGGGGCTACAATGAGCAGTTCTTC. Its protein is CASSQGGGRGYNEQFF.

This clonotype was seen repeatedly, ten times or more. CDR3 region: CASSQDFVDNEQFF. CDR3 nucleotide sequence: TGCGCCAGCAGCCAAGATTTCGTCGACAATGAGCAGTTCTTC. The genes are TRBV4-3 and TRBJ2-1; unclear D gene. Germline V gives CDR1 LGHNA, CDR2 YSLEER. This CDR3 comprises 14 residues. V was pared by 0 bases and J by 5 bases, with 8 bases between.

At least ten counts were recorded for this clonotype. This chain links TRBV7-2 with TRBJ2-7; 7 bases are shared with TRBD2. Trimming took 4 bases from V and 4 from J; bases not matched to a gene: 1. This CDR3 spans 12 amino acids. CDR1 is SGHTA and CDR2 is FQGNSA in the germline V gene. The CDR3 sequence is CASSSGLYEQYF. In nucleotides, the CDR3 is TGTGCCAGCAGCTCGGGACTATACGAGCAGTACTTC. Using reference TRBV7-2 and TRBJ2-7 for the parts outside the CDR3, the full variable domain is GAGVSQSPSNKVTEKGKDVELRCDPISGHTALYWYRQSLGQGLEFLIYFQGNSAPDKSGLPSDRFSAERTGGSVSTLTIQRTQQEDSAVYLCASSSGLYEQYFGPGTRLTVT.

This clonotype was seen a few times. The CDR3, as DNA: TGTGCCAGCAGCTTAGGGTTGGGCAACCAGAACACCGGGGAGCTGTTTTTT. Protein product: CASSLGLGNQNTGELFF. The V gene is TRBV11-2, the J gene TRBJ2-2; D is unresolved. The CDR3 has 17 amino acids. Germline CDR1 SGHAT, CDR2 FQNNGV. The V gene lost 1 base and the J gene lost 1 base, with 13 bases spanning the gap. Variable domain in full (rest from reference TRBV11-2 and TRBJ2-2): EAGVAQSPRYKIIEKRQSVAFWCNPISGHATLYWYQQILGQGPKLLIQFQNNGVVDDSQLPKDRFSAERLKGVDSTLKIQPAKLEDSAVYLCASSLGLGNQNTGELFFGEGSRLTVL.

The table lists this clonotype with a few counts. V and J are TRBV12-3 or TRBV12-4 and TRBJ2-7; D uncertain. Trimming took 5 bases from V and 0 from J, leaving 11 bases between them. The length of the CDR3 is 14 residues. This CDR3 is CASSKRLNSYEQYF. DNA for the CDR3: TGTGCCAGCAGTAAGAGGTTAAACTCCTACGAGCAGTACTTC.

This clonotype was counted many times. The rearrangement uses TRBV4-3 and TRBJ2-7, with TRBD2 identical over 9 bases. Per germline, CDR1 LGHNA and CDR2 YSLEER. The CDR3 sequence is 15 residues long. V lost 4 bases to trimming and J lost 1 base; unmatched junction nucleotides: 5. CDR3 coding DNA: TGCGCCAGCAGCCTTGGTCTAGCGGGATCCTACGAGCAGTACTTC. Translated, it gives CASSLGLAGSYEQYF.

In this sample, this clonotype turned up many times. The CDR3 nucleotides are TGTGCCAGCAGTTACTCCGGCGATAGCGGGAGTTCCTACAATGAGCAGTTCTTC. Protein product: CASSYSGDSGSSYNEQFF. The gene calls are TRBV6-5 and TRBJ2-1; 9 positions match TRBD2. Per the germline V gene, CDR1 is MNHEY and CDR2 is SVGAGI. Losses at the gene ends were 0 bases for V and 1 base for J; bases not matched to a gene: 7. This CDR3 region has 18 residues.

This clonotype was counted between two and nine times. The V gene is TRBV7-9, the J gene TRBJ2-7; perhaps TRBD1 as D (6 bases). The CDR3 is 15 residues long. Germline V gene data show CDR1 as SEHNR and CDR2 as FQNEAQ (reference sequence). With 0 bases removed from V and 3 bases from J, the gap between germline ends came to 12 bases. Here the CDR3 reads CASSLAVQGGYEQYF. The DNA of the CDR3 is TGTGCCAGCAGCTTAGCGGTACAGGGTGGCTACGAGCAGTACTTC.

V and J are TRBV20-1 and TRBJ2-1; 7 nucleotides match TRBD1. CDR1 and CDR2 (germline): DFQATT, SNEGSKA (reference sequence). This CDR3 has 15 amino acids. With V trimmed by 6 bases and J by 2 bases, 10 bases remained unmatched. CDR3 in amino acids: CSARQGDRTYNEQFF. DNA of the CDR3: TGCAGTGCCAGGCAAGGGGACAGAACCTACAATGAGCAGTTCTTC.

This sequence joins TRBV29-1 and TRBJ2-7; perhaps TRBD1 as D (6 bases). The CDR3 contains 11 residues. Germline assignment: CDR1 SQVTM and CDR2 ANQGSEA. Trimming left V 4 bases short and J 7 bases short, with 11 bases between. The CDR3 DNA is TGCAGCGTTGTGGGGGCAGGGGAGCAGTACTTC. It specifies CSVVGAGEQYF.

This clonotype was counted at least ten times. The rearrangement uses TRBV9 and TRBJ2-3, with 14 bases that match TRBD2. The trim removed 0 bases at V and 2 bases at J, leaving 5 bases unmatched. Looked up from germline, CDR1 is SGDLS and CDR2 is YYNGEE. The CDR3 runs 18 residues. CDR3 region: CASSVAGTSGSFTDTQYF. CDR3 nucleotide sequence: TGTGCCAGCAGCGTAGCAGGGACTAGCGGGAGCTTCACAGATACGCAGTATTTT.

The chain carries TRBV28 and TRBJ1-1; no clear D. Per germline, CDR1 MDHEN and CDR2 SYDVKM. V lost 8 bases, J lost 0 bases, and 13 bases lay in between. The length of the CDR3 is 14 residues. As DNA, the CDR3 is TGTGCCAGCTCGCGGCTCGACGTGAACACTGAAGCTTTCTTT. Amino acid sequence: CASSRLDVNTEAFF.

Ten or more counts support this clonotype. The chain uses TRBV12-3 or TRBV12-4 and TRBJ2-2; D remains ambiguous. Trimming pared 2 bases from V and 7 bases from J, leaving 8 bases between. The CDR3 loop spans 13 amino acids. The CDR3 sequence is CASSLMADGELFF. The CDR3 bases are TGTGCCAGCAGTTTAATGGCTGACGGGGAGCTGTTTTTT.

This clonotype showed up many times. This chain links TRBV12-3 or TRBV12-4 with TRBJ2-2, with 7 bases aligning to TRBD2. V lost 6 bases and J lost 6; bases outside the gene matches: 7. The CDR3 length is 14 residues. The CDR3 sequence: CASSPWGRAGELFF. The DNA for the CDR3 is TGTGCCAGCAGCCCTTGGGGGAGGGCCGGGGAGCTGTTTTTT.

This chain uses TRBV20-1 with TRBJ2-1, with TRBD2 matching 10 bases. The CDR3 sequence is 16 residues long. Trimming removed 4 bases from V and 0 bases from J; junction bases left unmatched: 6. Germline CDR1 is DFQATT and CDR2 is SNEGSKA (reference sequence). CDR3 sequence: CSAKILAGASYNEQFF. DNA for the CDR3: TGCAGTGCTAAAATCCTAGCGGGAGCCTCCTACAATGAGCAGTTCTTC.

This clonotype was counted ten times or more. The rearrangement uses TRBV2 and TRBJ1-2; no clear D gene. Germline V gives CDR1 SNHLY, CDR2 FYNNEI. The CDR3 runs to 13 residues. The V gene lost 4 bases and the J gene lost 5 bases, with 11 bases spanning the gap. The CDR3 sequence is CASSARTLYGYTF. The CDR3 bases are TGTGCCAGCAGTGCTCGGACGTTGTATGGCTACACCTTC.

J is TRBJ2-7 and V is TRBV7-2; weak D call: TRBD1 (5 bases). Germline values: CDR1 SGHTA, CDR2 FQGNSA. V was clipped by 1 base and J by 5 bases, with 15 bases between them. The CDR3 is 15 amino acids. Written as DNA, the CDR3 is TGTGCCAGCAGCTTAGTAAGGCAGGGTACCCACGAGCAGTACTTC. Translated: CASSLVRQGTHEQYF. The variable domain in full, completed from reference TRBV7-2 and TRBJ2-7, reads GAGVSQSPSNKVTEKGKDVELRCDPISGHTALYWYRQSLGQGLEFLIYFQGNSAPDKSGLPSDRFSAERTGGSVSTLTIQRTQQEDSAVYLCASSLVRQGTHEQYFGPGTRLTVT.

This clonotype was detected a few times. The chain recombines TRBV20-1 with TRBJ1-1, with D hard to call. The CDR3 runs 10 residues. Germline V gene data show CDR1 as DFQATT and CDR2 as SNEGSKA (reference sequence). The germline V and J ends were trimmed by 6 bases and 8 bases, with 10 bases remaining between them. The CDR3 coding sequence is TGCAGTGCCTCGACCGAGGAAGCTTTCTTT. Translating gives CSASTEEAFF.